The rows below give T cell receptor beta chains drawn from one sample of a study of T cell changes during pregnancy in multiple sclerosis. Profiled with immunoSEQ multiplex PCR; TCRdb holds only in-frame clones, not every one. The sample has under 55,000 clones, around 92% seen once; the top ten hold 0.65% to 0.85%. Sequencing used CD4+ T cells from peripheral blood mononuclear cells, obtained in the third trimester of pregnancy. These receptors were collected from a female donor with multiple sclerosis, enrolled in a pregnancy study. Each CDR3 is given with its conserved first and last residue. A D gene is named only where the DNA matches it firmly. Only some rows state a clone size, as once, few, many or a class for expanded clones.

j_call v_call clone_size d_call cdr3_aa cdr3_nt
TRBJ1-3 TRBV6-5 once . CASSYRGQPSGNTIYF TGTGCCAGCAGTTACCGCGGACAACCATCTGGAAACACCATATATTTT
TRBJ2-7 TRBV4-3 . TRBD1 CASSQWDRTYEQYF TGCGCCAGCAGCCAGTGGGACAGGACCTACGAGCAGTACTTC
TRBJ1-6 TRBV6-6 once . CASSPELFSYNSPLHF TGTGCCAGCAGTCCTGAACTATTCTCCTATAATTCACCCCTCCACTTT
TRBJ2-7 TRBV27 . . CASSLRSLAYEQYF TGTGCCAGCAGTCTCCGGAGTTTGGCCTACGAGCAGTACTTC
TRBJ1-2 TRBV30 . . CAWRGVGWDYGYTF TGTGCCTGGAGAGGAGTGGGTTGGGACTATGGCTACACCTTC
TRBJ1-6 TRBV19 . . CASSIDAVGSPLHF TGTGCCAGTAGTATAGATGCTGTGGGCTCACCCCTCCACTTT
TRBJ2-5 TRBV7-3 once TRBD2 CASSPTAGTIAETQYF TGTGCCAGCAGCCCTACAGCGGGGACGATCGCGGAGACCCAGTACTTC
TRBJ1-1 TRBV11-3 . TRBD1 CASSQSQGATEAFF TGTGCCAGCAGCCAGTCGCAGGGGGCGACTGAAGCTTTCTTT
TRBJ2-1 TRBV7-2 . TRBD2 CASRRAGGFSYNEQFF TGTGCCAGCAGGCGGGCGGGAGGATTTAGCTACAATGAGCAGTTCTTC
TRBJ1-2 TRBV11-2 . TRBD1 CASSEGQAWSNNYGYTF TGTGCCAGCAGCGAAGGACAGGCTTGGTCTAATAACTATGGCTACACCTTC
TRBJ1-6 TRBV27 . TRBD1 CASRDRDFSYNSPLHF TGTGCCAGCAGAGACAGGGATTTTTCCTATAATTCACCCCTCCACTTT
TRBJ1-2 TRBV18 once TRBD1 CASSPLDRGVVGYTF TGTGCCAGCTCACCACTGGACAGGGGGGTAGTTGGCTACACCTTC
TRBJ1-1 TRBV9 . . CASPGGGHRAPEAFF TGTGCCAGCCCGGGGGGGGGACACAGGGCCCCTGAAGCTTTCTTT
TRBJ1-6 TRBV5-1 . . CASTVGGTTPLHF TGCGCCAGCACCGTCGGTGGGACAACACCCCTCCACTTT
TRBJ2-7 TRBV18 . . CASSPPVVRSYEQYF TGTGCCAGCTCACCTCCAGTGGTCCGATCCTACGAGCAGTACTTC